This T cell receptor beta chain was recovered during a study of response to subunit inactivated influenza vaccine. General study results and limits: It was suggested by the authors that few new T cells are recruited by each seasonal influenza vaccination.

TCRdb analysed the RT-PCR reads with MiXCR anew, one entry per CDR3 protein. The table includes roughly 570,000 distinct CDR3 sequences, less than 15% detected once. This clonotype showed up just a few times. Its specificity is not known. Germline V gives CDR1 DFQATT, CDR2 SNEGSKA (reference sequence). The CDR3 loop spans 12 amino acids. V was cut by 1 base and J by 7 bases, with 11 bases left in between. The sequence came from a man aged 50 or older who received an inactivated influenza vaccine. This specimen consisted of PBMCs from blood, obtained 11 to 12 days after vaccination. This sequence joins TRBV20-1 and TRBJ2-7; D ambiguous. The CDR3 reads CSARAGDTEQYF. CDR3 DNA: TGCAGTGCTAGAGCCGGCGACACAGAGCAGTACTTC.